The clone carrying this T cell receptor beta chain was observed many times. Its antigen is unknown. The sample originates from a study of T cells in Graves' hyperthyroidism and ophthalmopathy. Study in general: Initial diagnosis, before any treatment, was when peripheral blood was collected.

The source material, RNA transcripts, was used to amplify TCR beta CDR3 regions. HTBI primers were the set used in a first-round RT-PCR of the TCR CDR3. TCRdb recomputed calls from the multiplex PCR reads with MiXCR, one row per CDR3 protein. In the table there are 600,000 to 850,000 distinct CDR3 sequences, roughly a sixth of which are singletons. Based on clinical symptoms, serum thyroxine and TRAb, thyroid ultrasound and orbital computed tomography, diagnoses were reached. Source material for PBMCs was about 10 ml fresh peripheral blood. The CDR3 is made up of 16 amino acids. Germline CDR1 is SGHRS and CDR2 is YFSETQ. The ends were cut back, 5 bases at V and 0 bases at J, with 15 bases in the middle. Notes on the study in general: Most thyroid clonotypes that were expanded above 0.001 also turned up in blood.

The receptor was isolated from a woman aged 45-65 years with Graves' hyperthyroidism that later progressed to Graves' ophthalmopathy. Sequencing was done on a sample of blood. The gene calls are TRBV5-1 and TRBJ2-1, with D possibly being TRBD1 (5 bases). CDR3 sequence (DNA): TGCGCCAGCAGGCACAGTTCCAGGGCCTCCTACAATGAGCAGTTCTTC. This encodes CASRHSSRASYNEQFF.